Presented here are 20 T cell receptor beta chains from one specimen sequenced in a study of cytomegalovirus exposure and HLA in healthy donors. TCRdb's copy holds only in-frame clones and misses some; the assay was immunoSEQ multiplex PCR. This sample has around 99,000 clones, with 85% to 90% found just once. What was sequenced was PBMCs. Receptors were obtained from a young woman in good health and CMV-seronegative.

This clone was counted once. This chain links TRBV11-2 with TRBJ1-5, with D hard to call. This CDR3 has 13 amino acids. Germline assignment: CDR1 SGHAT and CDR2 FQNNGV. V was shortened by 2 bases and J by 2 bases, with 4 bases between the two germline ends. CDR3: CASSLSGNQPQHF. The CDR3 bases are TGTGCCAGCAGCTTATCGGGCAATCAGCCCCAGCATTTT.

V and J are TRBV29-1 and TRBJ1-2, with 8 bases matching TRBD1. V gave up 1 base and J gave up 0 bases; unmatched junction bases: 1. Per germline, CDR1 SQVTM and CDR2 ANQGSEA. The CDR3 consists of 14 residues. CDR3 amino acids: CSVEGTGPNYGYTF. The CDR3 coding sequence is TGCAGCGTTGAAGGGACAGGGCCTAACTATGGCTACACCTTC.

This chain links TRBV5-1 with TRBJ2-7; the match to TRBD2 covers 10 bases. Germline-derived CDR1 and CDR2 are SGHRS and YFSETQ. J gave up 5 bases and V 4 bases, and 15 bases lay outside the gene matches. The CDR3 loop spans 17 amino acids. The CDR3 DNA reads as TGCGCCAGCAGCCTGGACACTAGCGGGGTGAGGCTCCACGAGCAGTACTTC. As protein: CASSLDTSGVRLHEQYF.

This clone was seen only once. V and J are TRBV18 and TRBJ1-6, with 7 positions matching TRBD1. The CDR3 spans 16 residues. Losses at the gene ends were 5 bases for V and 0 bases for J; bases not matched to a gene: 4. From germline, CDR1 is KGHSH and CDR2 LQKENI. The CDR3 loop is CASSNRGRSYNSPLHF. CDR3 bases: TGTGCCAGCTCAAACAGGGGTCGCTCCTATAATTCACCCCTCCACTTT.

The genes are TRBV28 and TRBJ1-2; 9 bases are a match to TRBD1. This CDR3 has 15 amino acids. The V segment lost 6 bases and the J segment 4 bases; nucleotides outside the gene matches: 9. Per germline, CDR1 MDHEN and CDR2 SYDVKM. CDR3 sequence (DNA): TGTGCCAGCAGACTCCGGGACAGGGTAGGCTATGGCTACACCTTC. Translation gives CASRLRDRVGYGYTF.

CDR3 sequence reads: CASTFGRSSYNEQFF. The CDR3 nucleotides read TGTGCCAGCACCTTCGGGAGGAGCTCCTACAATGAGCAGTTCTTC. The chain has TRBV5-6 and TRBJ2-1; TRBD2 agrees at 7 bases. This CDR3 region has 15 residues. V lost 6 bases and J lost 0; bases outside the gene matches: 6. The germline V gene has CDR1 SGHDT and CDR2 YYEEEE.

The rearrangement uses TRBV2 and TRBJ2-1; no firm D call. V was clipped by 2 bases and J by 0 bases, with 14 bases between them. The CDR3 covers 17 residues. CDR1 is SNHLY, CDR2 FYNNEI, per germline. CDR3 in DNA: TGTGCCAGCAGTGAAAATCCGCCCCTCAGCTCCTACAATGAGCAGTTCTTC. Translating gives CASSENPPLSSYNEQFF.

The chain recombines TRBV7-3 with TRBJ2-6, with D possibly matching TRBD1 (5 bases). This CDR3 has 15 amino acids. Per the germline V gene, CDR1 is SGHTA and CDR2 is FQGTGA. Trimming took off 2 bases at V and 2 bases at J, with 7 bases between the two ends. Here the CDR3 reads CASSLQGTGANVLTF. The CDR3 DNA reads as TGTGCCAGCAGCTTACAGGGTACTGGGGCCAACGTCCTGACTTTC.

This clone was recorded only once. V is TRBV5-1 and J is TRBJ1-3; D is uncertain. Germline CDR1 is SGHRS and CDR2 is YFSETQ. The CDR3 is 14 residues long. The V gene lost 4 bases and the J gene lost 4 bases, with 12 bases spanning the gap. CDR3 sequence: CASSTWSLGNTIYF. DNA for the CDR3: TGCGCCAGCAGCACTTGGTCCTTAGGAAACACCATATATTTT.

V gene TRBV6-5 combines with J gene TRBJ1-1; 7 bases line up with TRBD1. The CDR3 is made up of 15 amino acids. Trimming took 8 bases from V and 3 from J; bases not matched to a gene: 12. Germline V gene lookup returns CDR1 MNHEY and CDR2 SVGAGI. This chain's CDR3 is CASSGRGLGYTEAFF. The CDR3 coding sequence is TGTGCCAGCTCCGGGAGGGGGCTGGGTTACACTGAAGCTTTCTTT.

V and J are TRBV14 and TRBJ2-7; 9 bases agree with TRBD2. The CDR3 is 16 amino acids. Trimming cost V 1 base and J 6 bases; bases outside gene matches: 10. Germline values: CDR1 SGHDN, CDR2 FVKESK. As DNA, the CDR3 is TGTGCCAGCAGCCAAGGTAGCGGGGGCCCATACCGCGAGCAGTACTTC. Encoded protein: CASSQGSGGPYREQYF.

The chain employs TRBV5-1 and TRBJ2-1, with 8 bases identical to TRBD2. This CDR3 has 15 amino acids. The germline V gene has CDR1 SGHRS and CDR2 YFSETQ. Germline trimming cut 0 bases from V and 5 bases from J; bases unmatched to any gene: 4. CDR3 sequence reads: CASSLERETHNEQFF. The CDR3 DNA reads TGCGCCAGCAGCTTGGAGCGGGAGACCCACAATGAGCAGTTCTTC.

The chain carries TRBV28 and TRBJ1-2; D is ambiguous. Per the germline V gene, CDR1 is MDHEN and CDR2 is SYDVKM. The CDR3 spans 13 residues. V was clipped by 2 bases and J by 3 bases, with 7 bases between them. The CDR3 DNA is TGTGCCAGCAGTTTAGAGCGGGACTATGGCTACACCTTC. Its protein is CASSLERDYGYTF.

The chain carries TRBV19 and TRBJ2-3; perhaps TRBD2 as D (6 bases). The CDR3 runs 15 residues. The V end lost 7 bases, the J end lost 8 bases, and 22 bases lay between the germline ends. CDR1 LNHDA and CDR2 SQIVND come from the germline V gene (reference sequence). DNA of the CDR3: TGTGCCAGTAATGTGTCGGACTACCCCGCCGCTACGCAGTATTTT. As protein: CASNVSDYPAATQYF.

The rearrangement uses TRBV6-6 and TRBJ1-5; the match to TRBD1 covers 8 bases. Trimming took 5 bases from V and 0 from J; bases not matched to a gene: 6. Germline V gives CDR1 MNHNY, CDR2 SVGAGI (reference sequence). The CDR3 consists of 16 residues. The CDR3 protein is CASSRRGQDSNQPQHF. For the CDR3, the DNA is TGTGCCAGCAGTAGAAGGGGACAGGATAGCAATCAGCCCCAGCATTTT.

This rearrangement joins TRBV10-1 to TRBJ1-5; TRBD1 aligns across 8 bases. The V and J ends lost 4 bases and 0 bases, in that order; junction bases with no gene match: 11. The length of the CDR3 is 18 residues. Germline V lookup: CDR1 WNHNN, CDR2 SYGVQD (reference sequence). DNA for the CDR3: TGCGCCAGCAGTGGCCGGGACAGGAAAAGGGATAGCAATCAGCCCCAGCATTTT. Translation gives CASSGRDRKRDSNQPQHF.

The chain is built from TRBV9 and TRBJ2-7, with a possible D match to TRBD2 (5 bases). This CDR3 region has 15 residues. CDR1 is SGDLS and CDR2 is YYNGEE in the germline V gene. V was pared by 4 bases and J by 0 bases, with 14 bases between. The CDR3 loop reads CASSYDTGSSYEQYF. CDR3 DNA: TGTGCCAGCAGCTACGACACGGGGAGCTCCTACGAGCAGTACTTC.

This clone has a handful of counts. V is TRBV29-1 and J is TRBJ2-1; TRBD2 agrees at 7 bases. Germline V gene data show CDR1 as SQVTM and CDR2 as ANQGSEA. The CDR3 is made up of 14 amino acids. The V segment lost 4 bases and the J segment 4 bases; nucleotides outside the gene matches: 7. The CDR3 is CSVVGGRGYNEQFF. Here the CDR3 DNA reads TGCAGCGTTGTGGGTGGGAGGGGTTACAATGAGCAGTTCTTC.

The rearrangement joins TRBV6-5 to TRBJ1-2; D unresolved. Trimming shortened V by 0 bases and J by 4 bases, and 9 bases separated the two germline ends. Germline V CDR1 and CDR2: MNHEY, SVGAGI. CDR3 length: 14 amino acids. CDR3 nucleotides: TGTGCCAGCAGTTACTCGAGTGGTGGCTATGGCTACACCTTC. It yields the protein CASSYSSGGYGYTF.

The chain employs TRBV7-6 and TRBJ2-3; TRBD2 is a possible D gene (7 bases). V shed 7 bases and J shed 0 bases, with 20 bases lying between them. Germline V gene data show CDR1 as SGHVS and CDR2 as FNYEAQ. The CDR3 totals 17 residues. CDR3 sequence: CASTLGGGRRSTDTQYF. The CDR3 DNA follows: TGTGCCAGCACCCTAGGGGGGGGCCGCCGCAGCACAGATACGCAGTATTTT.